This TCR beta chain was sequenced in a study of blood T cell repertoires in COVID-19. On the study more broadly: From the United States, Italy and Spain came samples of acute and convalescent COVID-19. PBMCs, B-cell-depleted T cells, or T cells were the source of the cDNA or gDNA that made up the material.

Original analysis: Estimation of nucleated cell counts was performed using reference gene primer amplification. Sequenced by immunoSEQ multiplex PCR; TCRdb stores in-frame clones only, minus some. Clone size and V and J calls were adopted from that table, with D and trimming inferred from the DNA. The table has more than 200,000 clones, 80% to 90% seen once; the top ten hold 4.2%. V was pared by 3 bases and J by 7 bases, with 4 bases of the junction left unmatched. Germline V gene sequence: CDR1 GTSNPN, CDR2 SVGIG (reference sequence). This CDR3 region has 14 residues. The receptor's source is a man between 60 and 70 years old with acute or convalescent COVID-19. The rearrangement uses TRBV30 and TRBJ2-1; 12 bases agree with TRBD2. The sequenced material came from peripheral blood. The CDR3 DNA sequence: TGTGCCTGGAGAAACCTAGCGGGGGGGAATGAGCAGTTCTTC. Translation gives CAWRNLAGGNEQFF.